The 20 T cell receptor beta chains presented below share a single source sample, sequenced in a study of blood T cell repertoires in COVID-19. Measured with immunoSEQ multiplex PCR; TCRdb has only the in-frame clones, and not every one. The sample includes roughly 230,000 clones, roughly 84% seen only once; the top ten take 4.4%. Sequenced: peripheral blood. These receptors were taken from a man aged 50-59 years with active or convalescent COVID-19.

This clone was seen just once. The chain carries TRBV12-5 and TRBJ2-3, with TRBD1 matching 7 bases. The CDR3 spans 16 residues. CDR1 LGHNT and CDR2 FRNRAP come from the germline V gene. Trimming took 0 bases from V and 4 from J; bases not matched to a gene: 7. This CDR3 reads CASGLVTGVAPDTQYF. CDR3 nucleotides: TGTGCTAGTGGTTTGGTAACAGGGGTCGCCCCAGATACGCAGTATTTT.

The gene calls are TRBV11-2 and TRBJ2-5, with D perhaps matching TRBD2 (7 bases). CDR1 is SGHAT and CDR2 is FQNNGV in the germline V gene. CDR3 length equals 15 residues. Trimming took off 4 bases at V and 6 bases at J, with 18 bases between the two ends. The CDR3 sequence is CASSSFGGGAQTQYF. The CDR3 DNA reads TGTGCCAGCAGCTCTTTTGGGGGGGGCGCCCAGACCCAGTACTTC.

CDR3 protein: CASHPFAGQTGHAQPQHF. The CDR3 coding sequence is TGTGCCAGCCACCCTTTTGCGGGCCAGACAGGACATGCGCAGCCCCAGCATTTT. The chain combines TRBV19 with TRBJ1-5, with D perhaps matching TRBD1 (6 bases). Trimming removed 9 bases at V and 7 bases at J, with 31 bases between. Germline V CDR1 and CDR2: LNHDA, SQIVND (reference sequence). This CDR3 is 18 amino acids long.

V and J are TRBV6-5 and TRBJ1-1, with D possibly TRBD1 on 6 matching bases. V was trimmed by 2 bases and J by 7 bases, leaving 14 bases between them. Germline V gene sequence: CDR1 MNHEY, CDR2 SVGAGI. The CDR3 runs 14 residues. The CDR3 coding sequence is TGTGCCAGCAGTTACCGCGCAGGGGAAGGTGAAGCTTTCTTT. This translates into CASSYRAGEGEAFF.

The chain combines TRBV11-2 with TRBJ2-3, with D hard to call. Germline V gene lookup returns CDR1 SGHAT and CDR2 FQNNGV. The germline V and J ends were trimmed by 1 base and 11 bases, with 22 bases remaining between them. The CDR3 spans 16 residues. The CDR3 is CASSLGSQTPYEGQYF. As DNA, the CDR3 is TGTGCCAGCAGCTTAGGGAGTCAGACTCCTTATGAAGGGCAGTATTTT.

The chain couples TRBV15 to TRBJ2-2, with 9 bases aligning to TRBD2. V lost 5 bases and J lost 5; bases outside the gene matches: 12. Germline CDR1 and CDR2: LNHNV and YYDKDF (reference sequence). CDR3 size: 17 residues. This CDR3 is CATSPLMASGETGELFF. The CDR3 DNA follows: TGTGCCACCAGCCCCCTCATGGCTAGCGGGGAGACCGGGGAGCTGTTTTTT. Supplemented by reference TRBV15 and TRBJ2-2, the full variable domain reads DAMVIQNPRYQVTQFGKPVTLSCSQTLNHNVMYWYQQKSSQAPKLLFHYYDKDFNNEADTPDNFQSRRPNTSFCFLDIRSPGLGDTAMYLCATSPLMASGETGELFFGEGSRLTVL.

The CDR3 spells CASSDSHRRNTGELFF. The CDR3 nucleotides read TGTGCCAGCAGTGACTCTCACAGGAGGAACACCGGGGAGCTGTTTTTT. The genes are TRBV6-4 and TRBJ2-2; a weak D match, TRBD1 (5 bases). Germline assignment: CDR1 MRHNA and CDR2 SNTAGT. The germline V and J ends were trimmed by 0 bases and 1 base, with 9 bases remaining between them. CDR3 length equals 16 residues.

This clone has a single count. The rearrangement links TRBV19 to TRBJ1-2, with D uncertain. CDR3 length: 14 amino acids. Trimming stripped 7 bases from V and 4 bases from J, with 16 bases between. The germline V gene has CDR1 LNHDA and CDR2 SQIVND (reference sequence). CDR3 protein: CASTPVASSYGYTF. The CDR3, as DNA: TGTGCCAGTACCCCCGTTGCTTCCAGCTATGGCTACACCTTC.

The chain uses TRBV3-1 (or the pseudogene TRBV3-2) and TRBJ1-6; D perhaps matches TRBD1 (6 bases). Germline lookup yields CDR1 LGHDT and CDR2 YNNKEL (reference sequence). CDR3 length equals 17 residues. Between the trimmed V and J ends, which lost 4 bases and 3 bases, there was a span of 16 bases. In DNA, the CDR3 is TGTGCCAGCAGCCCGACAGGCCTTAGGGGCTATAATTCACCCCTCCACTTT. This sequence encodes CASSPTGLRGYNSPLHF.

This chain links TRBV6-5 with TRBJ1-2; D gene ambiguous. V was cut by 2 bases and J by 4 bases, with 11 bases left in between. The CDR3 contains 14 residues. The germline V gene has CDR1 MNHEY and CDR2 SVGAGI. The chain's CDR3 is CASSYRETGYGYTF. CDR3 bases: TGTGCCAGCAGTTACAGGGAGACGGGCTATGGCTACACCTTC.

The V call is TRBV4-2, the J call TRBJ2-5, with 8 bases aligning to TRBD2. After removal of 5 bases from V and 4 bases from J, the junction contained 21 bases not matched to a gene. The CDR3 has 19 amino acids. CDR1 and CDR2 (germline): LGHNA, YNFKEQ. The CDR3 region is CASSSTGQGILSGGETQYF. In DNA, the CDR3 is TGTGCCAGCAGCTCTACGGGGCAAGGAATCCTAAGCGGGGGAGAGACCCAGTACTTC.

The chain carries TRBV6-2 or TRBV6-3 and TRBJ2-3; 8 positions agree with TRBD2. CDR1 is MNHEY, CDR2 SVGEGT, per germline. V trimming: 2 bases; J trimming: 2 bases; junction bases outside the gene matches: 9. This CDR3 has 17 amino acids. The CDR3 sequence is CASSYPSAGVITDTQYF. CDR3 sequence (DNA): TGTGCCAGCAGTTACCCCTCAGCGGGGGTGATCACAGATACGCAGTATTTT.

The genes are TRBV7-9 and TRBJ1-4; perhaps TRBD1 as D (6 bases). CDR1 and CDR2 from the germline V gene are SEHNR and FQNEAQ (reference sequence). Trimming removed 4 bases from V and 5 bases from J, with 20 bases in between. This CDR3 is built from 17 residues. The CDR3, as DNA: TGTGCCAGCAGCTCCGGAGGATCGGGGGGCTGGAATGAAAAACTGTTTTTT. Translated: CASSSGGSGGWNEKLFF.

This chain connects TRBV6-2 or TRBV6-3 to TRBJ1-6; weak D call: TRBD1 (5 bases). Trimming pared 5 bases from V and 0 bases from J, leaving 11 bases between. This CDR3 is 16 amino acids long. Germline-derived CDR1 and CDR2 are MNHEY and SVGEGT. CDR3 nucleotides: TGTGCCAGCAGTCTCCCGGGGGACTCCTATAATTCACCCCTCCACTTT. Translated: CASSLPGDSYNSPLHF.

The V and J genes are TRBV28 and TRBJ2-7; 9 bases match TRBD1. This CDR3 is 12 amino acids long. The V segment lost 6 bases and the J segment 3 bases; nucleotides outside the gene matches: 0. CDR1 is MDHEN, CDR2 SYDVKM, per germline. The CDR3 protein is CASRGQGYEQYF. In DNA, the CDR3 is TGTGCCAGCAGGGGACAGGGCTACGAGCAGTACTTC.

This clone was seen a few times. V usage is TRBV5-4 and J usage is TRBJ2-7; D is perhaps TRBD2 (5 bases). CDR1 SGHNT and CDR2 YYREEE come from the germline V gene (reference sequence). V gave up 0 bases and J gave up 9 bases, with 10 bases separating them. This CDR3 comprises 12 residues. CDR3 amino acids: CASSLDQSGQYF. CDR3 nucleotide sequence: TGTGCCAGCAGCTTGGATCAGAGCGGGCAGTACTTC. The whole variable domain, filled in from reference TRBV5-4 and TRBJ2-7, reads ETGVTQSPTHLIKTRGQQVTLRCSSQSGHNTVSWYQQALGQGPQFIFQYYREEENGRGNFPPRFSGLQFPNYSSELNVNALELDDSALYLCASSLDQSGQYFGPGTRLTVT.

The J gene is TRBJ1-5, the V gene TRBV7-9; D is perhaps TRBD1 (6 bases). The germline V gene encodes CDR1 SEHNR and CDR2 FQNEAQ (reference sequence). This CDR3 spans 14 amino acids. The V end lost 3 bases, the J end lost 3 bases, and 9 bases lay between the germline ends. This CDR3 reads CASSFGGYNQPQHF. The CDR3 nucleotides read TGTGCCAGCAGCTTTGGGGGCTACAATCAGCCCCAGCATTTT.

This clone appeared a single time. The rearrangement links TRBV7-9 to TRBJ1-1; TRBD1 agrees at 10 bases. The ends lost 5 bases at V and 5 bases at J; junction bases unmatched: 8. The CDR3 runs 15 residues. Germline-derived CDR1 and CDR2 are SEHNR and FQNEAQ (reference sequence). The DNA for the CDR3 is TGTGCCAGCAGCCCCCGACAGGGGGCGGGGACTGAAGCTTTCTTT. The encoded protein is CASSPRQGAGTEAFF.

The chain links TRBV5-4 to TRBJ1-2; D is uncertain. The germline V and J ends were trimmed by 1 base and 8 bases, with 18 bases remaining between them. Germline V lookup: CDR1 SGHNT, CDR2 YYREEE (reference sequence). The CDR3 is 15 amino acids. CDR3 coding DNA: TGTGCCAGCAGCTTGCAGGATTCGAGTCTGGCCGGCTACACCTTC. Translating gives CASSLQDSSLAGYTF.

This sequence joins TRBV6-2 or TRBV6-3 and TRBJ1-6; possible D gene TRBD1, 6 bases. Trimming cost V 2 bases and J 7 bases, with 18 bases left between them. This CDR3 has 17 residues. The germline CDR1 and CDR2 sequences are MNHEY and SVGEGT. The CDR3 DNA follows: TGTGCCAGCAGTTACCCACCCACAGGGTTGGGGAATTCACCCCTCCACTTT. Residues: CASSYPPTGLGNSPLHF.